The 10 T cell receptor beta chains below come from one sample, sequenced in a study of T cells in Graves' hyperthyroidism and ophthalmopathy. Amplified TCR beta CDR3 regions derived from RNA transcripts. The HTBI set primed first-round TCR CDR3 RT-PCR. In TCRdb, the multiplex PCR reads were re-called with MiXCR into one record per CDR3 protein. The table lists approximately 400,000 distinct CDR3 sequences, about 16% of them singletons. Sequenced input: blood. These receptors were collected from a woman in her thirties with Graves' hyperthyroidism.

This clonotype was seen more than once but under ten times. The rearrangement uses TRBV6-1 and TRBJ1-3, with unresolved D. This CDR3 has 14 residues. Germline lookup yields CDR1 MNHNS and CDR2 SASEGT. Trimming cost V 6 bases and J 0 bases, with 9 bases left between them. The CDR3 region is CASRDGFSGNTIYF. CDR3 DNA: TGTGCCAGCAGGGACGGATTCTCTGGAAACACCATATATTTT.

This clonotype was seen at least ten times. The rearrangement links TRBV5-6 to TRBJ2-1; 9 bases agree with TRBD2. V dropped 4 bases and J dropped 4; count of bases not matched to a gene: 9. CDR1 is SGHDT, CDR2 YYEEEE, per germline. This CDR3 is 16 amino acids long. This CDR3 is CASSPRRTSVYNEQFF. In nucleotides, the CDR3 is TGTGCCAGCAGCCCACGGAGGACTAGCGTATACAATGAGCAGTTCTTC. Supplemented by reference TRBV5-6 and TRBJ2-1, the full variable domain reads DAGVTQSPTHLIKTRGQQVTLRCSPKSGHDTVSWYQQALGQGPQFIFQYYEEEERQRGNFPDRFSGHQFPNYSSELNVNALLLGDSALYLCASSPRRTSVYNEQFFGPGTRLTVL.

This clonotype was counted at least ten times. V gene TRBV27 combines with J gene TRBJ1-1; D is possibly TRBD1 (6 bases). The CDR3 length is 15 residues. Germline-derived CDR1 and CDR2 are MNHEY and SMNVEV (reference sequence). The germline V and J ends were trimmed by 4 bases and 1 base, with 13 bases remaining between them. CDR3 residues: CASSSNRVGNTEAFF. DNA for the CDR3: TGTGCCAGCAGTTCCAACAGGGTTGGGAACACTGAAGCTTTCTTT.

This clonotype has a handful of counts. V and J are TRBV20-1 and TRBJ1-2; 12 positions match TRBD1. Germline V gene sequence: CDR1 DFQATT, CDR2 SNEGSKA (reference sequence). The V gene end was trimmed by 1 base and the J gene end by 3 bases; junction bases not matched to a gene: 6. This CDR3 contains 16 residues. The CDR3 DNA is TGCAGTGCTAGAGTACCGGGACAGGGGGCTTACTATGGCTACACCTTC. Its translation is CSARVPGQGAYYGYTF.

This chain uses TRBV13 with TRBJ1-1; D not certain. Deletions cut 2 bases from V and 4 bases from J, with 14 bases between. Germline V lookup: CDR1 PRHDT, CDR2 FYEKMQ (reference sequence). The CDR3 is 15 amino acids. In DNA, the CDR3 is TGTGCCAGCAGCTTAAACGGGAACATTCCCACTGAAGCTTTCTTT. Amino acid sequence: CASSLNGNIPTEAFF.

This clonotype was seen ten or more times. The CDR3 DNA reads TGTGCCAGCAGATCTTGGGGAGGGACAGGGGCGGCGAGCACTGAAGCTTTCTTT. It yields the protein CASRSWGGTGAASTEAFF. V is TRBV28 and J is TRBJ1-1, with 10 bases aligning to TRBD1. J lost 4 bases, V lost 6 bases, and 17 bases had no gene match. The CDR3 is 18 residues long. In germline, CDR1 is MDHEN, CDR2 SYDVKM.

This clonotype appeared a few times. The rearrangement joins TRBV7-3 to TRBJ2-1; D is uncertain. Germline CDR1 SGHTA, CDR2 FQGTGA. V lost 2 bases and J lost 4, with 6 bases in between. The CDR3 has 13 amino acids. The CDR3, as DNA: TGTGCCAGCAGCTTAGCCATATACAATGAGCAGTTCTTC. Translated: CASSLAIYNEQFF.

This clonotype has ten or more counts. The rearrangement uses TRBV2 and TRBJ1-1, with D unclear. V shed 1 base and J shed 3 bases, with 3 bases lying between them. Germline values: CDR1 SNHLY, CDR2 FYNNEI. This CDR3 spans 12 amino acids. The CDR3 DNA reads TGTGCCAGCAGTGAAGGGGACACTGAAGCTTTCTTT. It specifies CASSEGDTEAFF. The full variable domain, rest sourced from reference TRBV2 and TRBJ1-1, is EPEVTQTPSHQVTQMGQEVILRCVPISNHLYFYWYRQILGQKVEFLVSFYNNEISEKSEIFDDQFSVERPDGSNFTLKIRSTKLEDSAMYFCASSEGDTEAFFGQGTRLTVV.

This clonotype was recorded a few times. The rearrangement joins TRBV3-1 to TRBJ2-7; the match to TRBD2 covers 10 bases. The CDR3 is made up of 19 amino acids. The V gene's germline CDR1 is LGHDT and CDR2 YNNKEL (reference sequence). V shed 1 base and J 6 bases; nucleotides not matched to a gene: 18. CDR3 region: CASSQVGGRGLAGVSEQYF. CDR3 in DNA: TGTGCCAGCAGCCAAGTAGGAGGCAGGGGGCTAGCGGGAGTCTCCGAGCAGTACTTC.

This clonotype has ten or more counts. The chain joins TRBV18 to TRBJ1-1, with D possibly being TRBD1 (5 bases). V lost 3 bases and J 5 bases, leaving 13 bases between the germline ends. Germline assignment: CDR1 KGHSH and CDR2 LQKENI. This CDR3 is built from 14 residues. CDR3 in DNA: TGTGCCAGCTCACCGGGGGTGGAAAAAACTGAAGCTTTCTTT. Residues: CASSPGVEKTEAFF.